Below are 10 T cell receptor beta chains sequenced from a single sample in a study of T cells in Graves' hyperthyroidism and ophthalmopathy. The CDR3 regions of TCR beta were amplified from RNA transcripts. The HTBI primer set served for first-round RT-PCR of the TCR CDR3. A single record per CDR3 protein comes from TCRdb applying MiXCR to the multiplex PCR reads. The data show about 360,000 distinct CDR3 sequences, over 10% seen once. The specimen was blood. The receptor set was obtained from a woman under 30 with Graves' hyperthyroidism.

The table lists this clonotype with many counts. The J gene is TRBJ1-1, the V gene TRBV6-1; D gene unclear. Looked up from germline, CDR1 is MNHNS and CDR2 is SASEGT. There are 14 residues in the CDR3. The V end lost 7 bases, the J end lost 0 bases, and 12 bases lay between the germline ends. The CDR3 reads CASIGGPMNTEAFF. DNA for the CDR3: TGTGCCAGCATAGGCGGACCCATGAACACTGAAGCTTTCTTT.

As for this clonotype: A single base separates this from a much larger clone, so it may be a read error. J is TRBJ2-4 and V is TRBV11-2; TRBD2 aligns across 11 bases. V lost 6 bases and J lost 6; bases outside the gene matches: 7. Germline CDR1 is SGHAT and CDR2 is FQNNGV. The CDR3 consists of 15 residues. The CDR3 is CASSRSGLAVNIQYF. The CDR3 nucleotides are TGTGCCAGCAGTCGCTCGGGACTAGCGGTAAACATTCAGTACTTC.

The table lists this clonotype with many counts. The V call is TRBV6-1, the J call TRBJ1-1, with no clear D. The V end lost 6 bases, the J end lost 0 bases, and 14 bases lay between the germline ends. The CDR3 is 15 residues long. Germline CDR1 reads MNHNS; CDR2 reads SASEGT. CDR3 nucleotides: TGTGCCAGCAGCCGTACAACACCTTTGAACACTGAAGCTTTCTTT. It is translated as CASSRTTPLNTEAFF.

This clonotype came up many times. The chain carries TRBV28 and TRBJ2-5; D may correspond to TRBD1 or TRBD2 (5 bases each). V lost 2 bases and J 5 bases, leaving 21 bases between the germline ends. The CDR3 is 17 amino acids. The germline V gene encodes CDR1 MDHEN and CDR2 SYDVKM. DNA for the CDR3: TGTGCCAGCAGTTTAGGGACCTCGCAGCTCACTACGGAGACCCAGTACTTC. Translating gives CASSLGTSQLTTETQYF.

This clonotype has ten or more counts. The chain uses TRBV28 and TRBJ1-1, with D possibly matching TRBD1 (6 bases). The CDR3 length is 15 residues. Trimming took off 7 bases at V and 1 base at J, with 16 bases between the two ends. Germline V CDR1 and CDR2: MDHEN, SYDVKM. Here the CDR3 reads CASTKRGTANTEAFF. The CDR3, as DNA: TGTGCCAGCACCAAAAGGGGGACCGCGAACACTGAAGCTTTCTTT.

This clonotype was picked up many times. This chain connects TRBV3-1 to TRBJ2-5; 7 bases are a match to TRBD2. The V gene's germline CDR1 is LGHDT and CDR2 YNNKEL (reference sequence). The CDR3 spans 17 residues. With 0 bases clipped from V and 2 bases from J, the junction kept 9 bases outside the gene matches. CDR3 sequence reads: CASSQDRPGRVQETQYF. The CDR3 DNA sequence: TGTGCCAGCAGCCAAGATCGCCCGGGGAGGGTACAAGAGACCCAGTACTTC.

With regard to this clonotype: A read error may explain this, as a much larger clone is one base away. The chain uses TRBV2 and TRBJ1-5; D possibly corresponds to TRBD1 (5 bases). V shed 10 bases and J shed 6 bases, with 16 bases lying between them. The CDR3 covers 13 residues. The V gene's germline CDR1 is SNHLY and CDR2 FYNNEI. The CDR3 DNA is TGTGCCAACAGCCCCAGGGTAATTCAGCCCCAGCATTTT. Translation gives CANSPRVIQPQHF.

This clonotype was seen a handful of times. J is TRBJ2-5 and V is TRBV5-1; 7 positions match TRBD2. The germline V gene encodes CDR1 SGHRS and CDR2 YFSETQ. This CDR3 is built from 16 residues. Germline trimming cut 4 bases from V and 5 bases from J; bases unmatched to any gene: 14. The CDR3 here is CASSQNPTAGVETQYF. For the CDR3, the DNA is TGCGCCAGCAGCCAAAACCCCACCGCGGGGGTGGAGACCCAGTACTTC.

This clonotype was counted many times. The chain is built from TRBV28 and TRBJ2-4, with 9 positions matching TRBD1. The CDR3 totals 19 residues. CDR1 and CDR2 (germline): MDHEN, SYDVKM. J gave up 3 bases and V 0 bases, and 12 bases lay outside the gene matches. The CDR3 is CASSLWTGGNSRVKNIQYF. CDR3 DNA sequence: TGTGCCAGCAGTTTATGGACAGGGGGAAATTCTCGGGTCAAAAACATTCAGTACTTC.

In its sample, this clonotype was seen a few times. The chain uses TRBV12-3 or TRBV12-4 and TRBJ2-2; 7 bases line up with TRBD2. The trim removed 3 bases at V and 4 bases at J, leaving 5 bases unmatched. The CDR3 totals 15 residues. The CDR3 is CASSLGGEGTGELFF. For the CDR3, the DNA is TGTGCCAGCAGTTTGGGGGGGGAGGGCACCGGGGAGCTGTTTTTT.